This record looks at one T cell receptor beta chain sequence and its context. Its antigen is undetermined. The time point was: sample taken at primary tumor resection. TCRs were sequenced from unsorted whole RNA of tumor, nontumor lung or PBMC. The CDR3 sequence is 12 residues long. Germline V gives CDR1 DFQATT, CDR2 SNEGSKA (reference sequence). Trimming took off 3 bases at V and 7 bases at J, with 10 bases between the two ends. These data are taken from a study of spatial heterogeneity in lung cancer. Study summary: Sequencing consistently turned up more beta-chain sequences than alpha-chain sequences.

In the library, each TCR cDNA molecule bore its own unique molecular identifier. TCRdb reprocessed the 5' RACE reads via MiXCR and lists one record per CDR3 protein. The sample holds 40,000 to 45,000 distinct CDR3 sequences, roughly an eighth seen once. Study observations and caveats: At tumor resection, ubiquitous expanded TCRs were detected in blood more often than later.

This TCR derives from a male donor with early-stage non-small cell lung cancer. The chain couples TRBV20-1 to TRBJ2-1; D is ambiguous. The specimen was PBMCs, collected at surgery. CDR3 sequence (DNA): TGCAGTGCTAGCGGCCAGTCAAATGAGCAGTTCTTC. It translates to CSASGQSNEQFF.